This T cell receptor (beta chain) was documented in a study of beta chain features in type 1 diabetes (dated by TCRdb to about 2018). In the study overall: Patients and healthy donors did not differ in mean age, gender distribution, total cell number or subset yield. Regulatory and stem cell-like memory subsets were isolated from only 8 patients and about eight healthy donors, whereas naive and central memory subsets came from all 30 or so donors. Across all samples, fewer than 130 million sorted cells were examined, and cell number per subset correlated strongly with RNA yield. The study compared the TCRB repertoires of sorted circulating CD4+ T cell subsets in recently diagnosed type 1 diabetes patients with those in matched healthy donors.

General findings and caveats noted by the study authors: Because cDNA was sequenced instead of genomic DNA, highly expressing activated cells could be over-represented, though the groups showed no difference in activation or CD3 levels. HLA sub-analyses involved small numbers of individuals, so any influence of HLA type on TCRB rearrangement remained unresolved. PCR might favor shorter templates, but patient and control samples were amplified and corrected together, so any skew would affect both groups equally. At VDJ recombination sites, type 1 diabetes patients had fewer insertions and more deleted nucleotides, which implies abnormalities in thymic rearrangement. Naive, central memory and regulatory TCRB repertoires appeared to be more alike among patients than among healthy donors. Type 1 diabetes patients showed a moderate but significant shortening of TCRB CDR3 length in all four CD4+ subsets.

Remarks on this clone: The antigen it binds to is not known. Base qualities are not at hand, and no much larger clone is one base apart.

The entire amount of isolated RNA was reverse transcribed using the High Capacity cDNA Reverse Transcription Kit, so the sequenced TCRB transcripts were expressed ones. Naive, central memory and regulatory T cell samples underwent deep immunoSEQ sequencing, averaging around 3.9 million total reads per sample. After sorted cells were lysed in RLT buffer, RNA was extracted with DNase-treated RNeasy Micro or Mini kits, with the choice depending on cell number. Each cell subset was processed separately to prevent cross-contamination, with patient and healthy donor samples processed together. Using the immunoSEQ multiplex PCR, TCRB sequences were amplified from cDNA into 87-bp fragments spanning the CDR3 region. The amplicons were sequenced using the Illumina HiSeq platform. In the source study's methods: PCR bias was computationally corrected using synthetic template baselines, reads within Hamming distance 2 were collapsed, and singletons that could not be merged were discarded. Reads were aligned against IMGT so that V, D and J genes, CDR3 length and insertions or deletions at six rearrangement sites could be assigned. Within each subset, clonotype counts were normalized to sorted cell number, and only after that were true diversity and Gini coefficients computed with the tcR R package. The overlap coefficient, calculated on TCRB nucleotide sequences, was used to measure repertoire sharing. As a proxy for the pre-selection repertoire, out-of-frame TCRB sequences from naive cells were analyzed. The table comes from immuneACCESS by way of TCRdb, which keeps in-frame sequences with V and J called. Part of the clones is missing from these tables; in studies checked, under half for an unresolved V gene and the rest for unknown reasons. V, J and clone size reflect that table, while D and trimming were determined from the DNA. A total of fewer than 900,000 clones appear in this sample, roughly 17% of them only once. The leading ten clones occupy around 0.02% of the sample.

V loses 1 base, J loses 2 bases, and the germline ends lie 17 bases apart. CDR1 and CDR2, per the germline V gene, are LGHNA and YSLEER. The CDR3 has 18 amino acids, counting the end cysteine and phenylalanine. Here the CDR3 DNA is all that survives: 54 bases in frame from base 1. Each donor gave one peripheral blood draw, about 100 mL on average, collected into heparinised tubes. A BD FACSAria II and a panel including CD45RO, CCR7, CD25, CD127, CD95 and CD27 were used to sort naive, central memory, regulatory and stem cell-like memory CD4+ T cells. Every sorted population had a purity above 95%. PBMCs were isolated right away by Lymphoprep density gradient centrifugation and were stained directly, without culture. So that batch effects would be minimized, each experiment stained and sorted samples in pairs, pairing one healthy donor with one patient.

Sequences were obtained from naive CD4+ T cells from blood. Taken with the paper, the label for cell subset or site translates to: true naive CD4+ T cells. The chain is assembled from TRBV4-3 and TRBJ1-4; matching of 6 bases hints at TRBD1 as the D gene. The receptor was derived from a woman between 18 and 30 years old in good health. The CDR3 protein: CASSQVVYREVTNEKLFF. The DNA is as follows: TGCGCCAGCAGCCAAGTCGTGTACAGGGAAGTTACTAATGAAAAACTGTTTTTT.